Listed here are 10 T cell receptor beta chains from one sample, sequenced in a study of CD8 T cells in ankylosing spondylitis. TCRdb reprocessed the 5' RACE reads via MiXCR and lists one record per CDR3 protein. The sample holds about 210,000 distinct CDR3 sequences, 6% to 8.5% seen once. Their antigens are not known. Study results and caveats: One TCR beta motif, made up of seven to nine highly homologous variants, appeared characteristic of ankylosing spondylitis blood.

The source material was blood, either unsorted or a sorted T cell fraction (not recorded which). The receptors shown here come from a male donor with ankylosing spondylitis.

Ten or more counts support this clonotype. This chain connects TRBV5-5 to TRBJ1-2; TRBD1 matches 7 bases. J was trimmed by 7 bases and V by 3 bases; bases with no gene match: 15. Germline CDR1 reads SGHKS; CDR2 reads YYEKEE (reference sequence). The CDR3 covers 16 residues. CDR3 sequence: CASSSTPRDSSSGYTF. The CDR3 DNA is TGTGCCAGCAGCTCCACCCCACGGGACAGCTCCTCTGGCTACACCTTC.

The genes are TRBV9 and TRBJ2-3; 13 nucleotides align to TRBD2. The CDR3 is 16 amino acids. Germline V gene lookup returns CDR1 SGDLS and CDR2 YYNGEE. V was pared by 0 bases and J by 3 bases, with 1 base of the junction left unmatched. The CDR3 region is CASSVVGLAGTDTQYF. CDR3 nucleotide sequence: TGTGCCAGCAGCGTAGTGGGACTAGCGGGGACAGATACGCAGTATTTT.

This clonotype was counted a few times. This rearrangement joins TRBV27 to TRBJ1-2; a weak D match, TRBD1 (6 bases). CDR3 length: 14 amino acids. V was cut by 6 bases and J by 8 bases, with 19 bases left in between. Germline-derived CDR1 and CDR2 are MNHEY and SMNVEV (reference sequence). CDR3 nucleotide sequence: TGTGCCAGCAGACCGCGGGGGGGGGCGGCAGGCTACACCTTC. Translation: CASRPRGGAAGYTF.

This clonotype has more than one count but fewer than ten. This rearrangement joins TRBV4-3 to TRBJ2-3, with TRBD1 matching over 8 bases. This CDR3 region has 15 residues. The V and J ends lost 4 bases and 3 bases, in that order; junction bases with no gene match: 6. Germline V gene lookup returns CDR1 LGHNA and CDR2 YSLEER. The CDR3 region has the DNA TGCGCCAGCAGCCCGGGACAGGAGGGGACAGATACGCAGTATTTT. Its translation: CASSPGQEGTDTQYF.

The table lists this clonotype with many counts. The chain uses TRBV12-3 or TRBV12-4 and TRBJ2-1; unclear D gene. Trimming took off 6 bases at V and 10 bases at J, with 13 bases between the two ends. There are 12 residues in the CDR3. The CDR3 spells CASSQAISEQFF. The CDR3, as DNA: TGTGCCAGCAGCCAGGCAATATCCGAGCAGTTCTTC.

The CDR3 loop is CASSSEGGYTF. Written as DNA, the CDR3 is TGTGCCAGCAGCTCCGAAGGGGGCTACACCTTC. The chain links TRBV7-2 to TRBJ1-2; unclear D gene. Germline CDR1 is SGHTA and CDR2 is FQGNSA. CDR3 length: 11 amino acids. The V end lost 4 bases, the J end lost 8 bases, and 8 bases lay between the germline ends.

This clonotype was found many times. The chain links TRBV4-2 to TRBJ2-1; tentative D call: TRBD1 (5 bases). From germline, CDR1 is LGHNA and CDR2 YNFKEQ. With 4 bases removed from V and 8 bases from J, the gap between germline ends came to 15 bases. The CDR3 has 14 residues. CDR3 protein: CASSLPFQGDEQFF. The CDR3, as DNA: TGTGCCAGCAGCCTCCCGTTCCAGGGTGATGAGCAGTTCTTC.

The V call is TRBV19, the J call TRBJ2-1, with D possibly being TRBD2 (5 bases). Germline lookup yields CDR1 LNHDA and CDR2 SQIVND (reference sequence). The CDR3 length is 13 residues. The V gene lost 4 bases and the J gene lost 4 bases, with 8 bases spanning the gap. The CDR3 loop is CASSTSRYNEQFF. As DNA, the CDR3 is TGTGCCAGTAGTACTAGCAGATACAATGAGCAGTTCTTC.

V gene TRBV19 combines with J gene TRBJ2-1; tentative D call: TRBD2 (5 bases). Germline V gene data show CDR1 as LNHDA and CDR2 as SQIVND (reference sequence). The CDR3 has 13 amino acids. V lost 5 bases and J lost 9, with 14 bases in between. The DNA for the CDR3 is TGTGCCAGTAGTCTCAGCGGACCCAGTGAGCAGTTCTTC. Amino acids: CASSLSGPSEQFF.

With respect to this clonotype: This may be a read error: a much more frequent sequence differs by one nucleotide. This chain joins TRBV6-1 and TRBJ2-7; either TRBD1 or TRBD2 may supply D (5 bases each). The CDR3 has 15 amino acids. Germline CDR1 is MNHNS and CDR2 is SASEGT. The CDR3, as DNA: TGTACCAGCAGTGAAGCGTTGGGGACCTCCTACGAGCAGTACTTC. It is translated as CTSSEALGTSYEQYF.